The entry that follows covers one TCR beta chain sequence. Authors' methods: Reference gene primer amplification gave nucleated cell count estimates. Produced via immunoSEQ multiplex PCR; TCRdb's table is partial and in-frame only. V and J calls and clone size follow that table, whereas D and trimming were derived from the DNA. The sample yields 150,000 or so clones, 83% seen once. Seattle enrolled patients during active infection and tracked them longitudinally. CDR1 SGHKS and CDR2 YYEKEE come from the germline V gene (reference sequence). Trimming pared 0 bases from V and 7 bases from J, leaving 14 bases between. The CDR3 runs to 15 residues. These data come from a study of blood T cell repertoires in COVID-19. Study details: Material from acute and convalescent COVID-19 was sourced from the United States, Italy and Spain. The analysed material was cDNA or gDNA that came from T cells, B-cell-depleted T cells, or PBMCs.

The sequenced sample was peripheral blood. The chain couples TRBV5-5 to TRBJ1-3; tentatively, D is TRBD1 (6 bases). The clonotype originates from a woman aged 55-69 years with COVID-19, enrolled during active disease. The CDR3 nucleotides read TGTGCCAGCAGCTTGGTTCCAGGGGAGGGTAACACCATATATTTT. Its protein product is CASSLVPGEGNTIYF.